This T cell receptor beta chain was captured by sequencing in a study of T cell responses to AZD1222 COVID-19 vaccine (dated by TCRdb to 2020 to 2023). About the full investigation: Because spike-specific TCR depth and breadth did not differ between the two schedules, AZD1222 recipients who got a second dose at roughly 4 weeks were pooled with those who got a second dose at roughly 12 weeks. A total of just over 230 trial participants underwent TCR sequencing, of whom about 210 received two doses of AZD1222 and some 25 received two doses of the MenACWY control vaccine. Trial participants were enrolled by age into subgroups of 18-55, 56-69 and 70-plus years, and around 150, 29 and 61 TCR-sequenced participants, respectively, were included in these subgroups. The study at large found these results: Because no day 14 peak-response samples were available, the repertoires could be characterized only after the peak T cell response. Epitopes outside the regions mutated in the B.1.351 and B.1.1.7 variants were reportedly recognized by nearly half of the unique spike-specific TCRs. A significant rise in spike-specific TCR breadth and depth was observed after two AZD1222 doses relative to day 0 and relative to MenACWY recipients. Only five to seven AZD1222 recipients were SARS-CoV-2 seropositive at baseline, limiting conclusions about previously exposed vaccinees. Participants were mostly white British and included more females than males, and it was suggested by the authors that clonal diversity may have been underestimated. Vaccine-associated CD4 TCRs spanned the whole spike protein, with dominant responses in regions 160-218 and 743-854. The 56-69-year group was small, and its depth increase did not reach significance, likely because of low power.

The time point label for this specimen denotes: baseline before first vaccination. Samples from vaccinated people were obtained from the UK trials COV001 and COV002, which included a single-blind randomized controlled phase 2/3 trial of AZD1222 (ChAdOx1 nCoV-19) in healthy adults. For TCRbeta chain sequencing, PBMC samples were collected from trial participants at day 0 and at day 28 after the second dose. A note on this clone: There is no known antigen for this receptor. No clone much larger than this one lies a single base away; base qualities are absent.

The CDR3 regions of human TCRbeta chains were analyzed by immunosequencing. In the original analysis: TCRs in the repertoires were matched against a reference library of SARS-CoV-2-specific TCRs that had been generated with the MIRA antigen-specificity platform. Breadth was defined as the fraction of unique TCRs that were SARS-CoV-2-associated. Depth was defined as the fraction of total T cells that were SARS-CoV-2-associated. Using the MIRA data, each spike-specific TCR was assigned both to the spike region to which the TCR was reactive and to a CD4 or CD8 class. Log10-transformed breadth and depth values were compared by one-way ANOVA with Sidak's multiple comparisons tests. Held by TCRdb, this immuneACCESS table contains in-frame sequences only and omits some clones. Under half of the omission traces to an unresolved V gene where checked; the cause of the rest is unknown. From that table come the V and J calls and clone size; the DNA was used to work out D and trimming. The sample table holds 110,000 to 150,000 clones, of which 70% to 90% were seen once. The ten most abundant clones make up about 8% of the sample.

The V end loses 3 bases and the J end loses 1 base, and a stretch of 12 bases separates them. From its cysteine to its phenylalanine, the CDR3 spans 15 amino acids. Of the read, only the CDR3 DNA is kept; its 45 bases are in frame from base 1. The germline V gene yields MGHRA for CDR1 and YSYEKL for CDR2. The rearrangement combines TRBV4-1 with TRBJ2-5; possibly the D gene is TRBD1, per 6 matching bases. This TCR derives from an adult in good health. Sequenced here: peripheral blood, sampled on day 0 of AZD1222 vaccination. DNA sequence: TGCGCCAGCAGCCAGACATGGACAGTCCAAGAGACCCAGTACTTC. It codes for CASSQTWTVQETQYF.